Listed below are T cell receptor beta chains from one sample, sequenced in a study of human T cells and chemical hapten exposure. TCRdb passed the RACE reads through MiXCR, listing each CDR3 protein once. The sample has some 300,000 distinct CDR3 sequences, 5% to 6.5% seen once. Specimen: whole blood, collected in connection with sensitization to the hapten diphenylcyclopropenone (DPC). These receptors all come from a woman aged 18-29 years with alopecia areata. Some clones in this sample may be carry-over from other donors' samples. CDR3s include the opening cysteine and the closing phenylalanine or tryptophan. The order of the fields is D gene, J gene, V gene, clone size, CDR3 DNA, CDR3 protein. D genes are given only for firm matches. Size is stated for part of the rows, as once, few or many counts, or as a class when the clone is expanded.

. | TRBJ2-4 | TRBV7-8 | few | TGTGCCAGCAGCTTCCAGGGTCCCAAAAACATTCAGTACTTC | CASSFQGPKNIQYF
TRBD1 | TRBJ2-7 | TRBV28 | many | TGTGCCAGCACCGCGACAGGGGATGCCTACGAGCAGTACTTC | CASTATGDAYEQYF
. | TRBJ2-7 | TRBV7-2 | few | TGTGCCAGCAGCTTAGCCTCGCTGCAGGGCGGCGAGCAGTACTTC | CASSLASLQGGEQYF
TRBD2 | TRBJ2-7 | TRBV7-2 | . | TGTGCCAGCAGCGGGAGGGCGGTTACAGGTGCTACCTCCTACGAGCAGTACTTC | CASSGRAVTGATSYEQYF
TRBD1 | TRBJ2-5 | TRBV2 | many | TGTGCCAGCAGTGTTGGGCAGGGGGAGATTGAAGAGACCCAGTACTTC | CASSVGQGEIEETQYF
. | TRBJ2-5 | TRBV7-2 | few | TGTGCCAGCAGCCCCAGGGCAGGGGTACTGGAGACCCAGTACTTC | CASSPRAGVLETQYF
TRBD1 | TRBJ1-2 | TRBV19 | few | TGTGCCAGTACTGGCAGGGGGAACTATGGCTACACCTTC | CASTGRGNYGYTF
TRBD1 | TRBJ1-1 | TRBV12-3/TRBV12-4 | few | TGTGCCAGCAGTCCCCGGACAGGGGAGCGAATGAACACTGAAGCTTTCTTT | CASSPRTGERMNTEAFF
. | TRBJ2-5 | TRBV24-1 | medium-sized | TGTGCCACCAGTGATGGAGAGACCCAGTACTTC | CATSDGETQYF
. | TRBJ1-3 | TRBV7-2 | . | TGTGCCAGCAGAGCTCCCAGGGGCAAGGGAAACACCATATATTTT | CASRAPRGKGNTIYF
. | TRBJ1-5 | TRBV6-2/TRBV6-3 | many | TGTGCCAGCAGTTACTCAGACGACGCTCAGCCCCAGCATTTT | CASSYSDDAQPQHF
. | TRBJ2-7 | TRBV6-5 | . | TGTGCCAGCAGCATTGCCGGGTACACGGGCGAGCAGTACTTC | CASSIAGYTGEQYF
TRBD1 | TRBJ2-2 | TRBV24-1 | many | TGTGCCACCAGCCCCCCCTGGACAGGACTGGCGAACACCGGGGAGCTGTTTTTT | CATSPPWTGLANTGELFF
. | TRBJ2-4 | TRBV7-2 | . | TGTGCCAGCTCCAAAGGGGAGGTGTCGCACATTCAGTACTTC | CASSKGEVSHIQYF
. | TRBJ2-1 | TRBV29-1 | many | TGCAGCGTAACCAACAATGAGCAGTTCTTC | CSVTNNEQFF
. | TRBJ2-5 | TRBV6-5 | many | TGTGCCAGCAGTCCAACACTCTTCACGGGTCGGACCCAGTACTTC | CASSPTLFTGRTQYF
. | TRBJ2-3 | TRBV10-3 | few | TGTGCCATCAGTGAAAGGGACCCTTCGCAAGGAAATACGCAGTATTTT | CAISERDPSQGNTQYF
. | TRBJ2-3 | TRBV21-1 | few | TGTGCCAGCAGCAAAGAGACGGCGGGGGGGCCGGTAACAGATACGCAGTATTTT | CASSKETAGGPVTDTQYF
. | TRBJ1-3 | TRBV6-5 | few | TGTGCCAGCAGTTTTCAGGGTCCGCGCTCTGGAAACACCATATATTTT | CASSFQGPRSGNTIYF
TRBD1 | TRBJ1-4 | TRBV5-6 | many | TGTGCCAGCAGCCCCCAGACAGGGGCTAATGAAAAACTGTTTTTT | CASSPQTGANEKLFF
. | TRBJ1-5 | TRBV15 | many | TGTGCCACCAGCAGAGATAGACGGAGTCAGCCCCAGCATTTT | CATSRDRRSQPQHF
. | TRBJ2-3 | TRBV5-6 | many | TGTGCCAGCAGCCGGCGCTCGACTAGCACAGATACGCAGTATTTT | CASSRRSTSTDTQYF
. | TRBJ1-4 | TRBV14 | few | TGTGCCAGCAGCCCAGGTATAAGGGACGAAAAACTGTTTTTT | CASSPGIRDEKLFF
TRBD1 | TRBJ2-3 | TRBV7-8 | many | TGTGCCAGCAGCTCAGGGACAGGATGGACAGATACGCAGTATTTT | CASSSGTGWTDTQYF
. | TRBJ2-3 | TRBV20-1 | few | TGCAGTGCCCTGCGTGGGTTCTCTAGCACAGATACGCAGTATTTT | CSALRGFSSTDTQYF
. | TRBJ1-6 | TRBV5-5 | . | TGTGCCAGCAGCCTGGGATCGGACCAGGGGAATTCACCCCTCCACTTT | CASSLGSDQGNSPLHF
. | TRBJ1-1 | TRBV27 | few | TGTGCCAGCAGTTTATTCACAGGGCTGACGAACACTGAAGCTTTCTTT | CASSLFTGLTNTEAFF
TRBD2 | TRBJ2-7 | TRBV6-1 | many | TGTGCCAGCAGTGAGTGGGGGGGAGGGAGCTACGAGCAGTACTTC | CASSEWGGGSYEQYF
. | TRBJ1-4 | TRBV7-2 | . | TGTGCCAGCAGCTTACTTTCCGAAAAACTGTTTTTT | CASSLLSEKLFF
. | TRBJ2-1 | TRBV12-3/TRBV12-4 | . | TGTGCCAGCAGTTTAAGGGCGGAGCAGTTCTTC | CASSLRAEQFF
TRBD1 | TRBJ1-2 | TRBV4-1 | . | TGCGCCAGCAGCCAAGTGCCGGGACAGGCTAACTATGGCTACACCTTC | CASSQVPGQANYGYTF
. | TRBJ1-1 | TRBV21-1 | many | TGTGCCAGCAGCAAAAGGCGGGACGATGAGGAAGGCACTGAAGCTTTCTTT | CASSKRRDDEEGTEAFF
. | TRBJ1-2 | TRBV5-1 | many | TGCGCCAGCAGCACGAATTTTGATGGCTACACCTTC | CASSTNFDGYTF
. | TRBJ1-2 | TRBV20-1 | . | TGCAGTGCGGAGTCTGAGACGGGGATGGGGTATGGCTACACCTTC | CSAESETGMGYGYTF
. | TRBJ1-2 | TRBV5-1 | . | TGCGCCAGCAGCTTCTCCTCCGGGACCTATGGCTACACCTTC | CASSFSSGTYGYTF
. | TRBJ1-6 | TRBV20-1 | . | TGCAGTGCTAGGTTCGGCGGGCCCAGCTCCTATAATTCACCCCTCCACTTT | CSARFGGPSSYNSPLHF
. | TRBJ1-5 | TRBV29-1 | few | TGCAGCGTCACGGACACGAACTACAATCAGCCCCAGCATTTT | CSVTDTNYNQPQHF
. | TRBJ1-1 | TRBV18 | few | TGTGCCAGCTCACCACCGCCTACAGAGCCACCCCTCTTT | CASSPPPTEPPLF
. | TRBJ1-1 | TRBV4-1 | many | TGCGCCAGCAACCAAGACGAATTTCAGAACACTGAAGCTTTCTTT | CASNQDEFQNTEAFF
. | TRBJ2-2 | TRBV18 | many | TGTGCCAGCTCACCGATTATGCTCTCAGTGTCCACTAACACCGGGGAGCTGTTTTTT | CASSPIMLSVSTNTGELFF
. | TRBJ1-1 | TRBV7-3 | . | TGTGCCAGCAGCCTTCAGGGCCTCTCTGAAGCTTTCTTT | CASSLQGLSEAFF
. | TRBJ1-1 | TRBV7-9 | few | TGTGCCAGCAGCTTAGATCCCCCTGAAGCTTTCTTT | CASSLDPPEAFF
TRBD2 | TRBJ2-5 | TRBV6-5 | few | TGTGCCAGCAGTTACTTACGGTTTTCGGATTATAGCGGGGGGGAAGAGACCCAGTACTTC | CASSYLRFSDYSGGEETQYF
. | TRBJ1-4 | TRBV6-7 | . | TGTGCCAGCTCAAGAACCGACAATAAGGAAAAACTGTTTTTT | CASSRTDNKEKLFF
. | TRBJ2-3 | TRBV6-1 | once | TGTGCCAGCACGTTCCTAACGGGACAAATCCCTAGCACAGATACGCAGTATTTT | CASTFLTGQIPSTDTQYF
TRBD1 | TRBJ1-4 | TRBV2 | few | TGTGCCAGCGAGACAGGGGTGAGAGAAAAACTGTTTTTT | CASETGVREKLFF
. | TRBJ1-1 | TRBV7-9 | few | TGTGCCAGCAGCCTTAAATCTGTGGTCGCGATGAACACTGAAGCTTTCTTT | CASSLKSVVAMNTEAFF
. | TRBJ1-1 | TRBV7-2 | many | TGTGCCAGCAGCACACAGGAGTCTGAAGCTTTCTTT | CASSTQESEAFF
. | TRBJ1-6 | TRBV6-1 | few | TGTGCCAGCAGTGAGAACGGGGGCGATTCACCCCTCCACTTT | CASSENGGDSPLHF
. | TRBJ2-5 | TRBV11-1 | . | TGTGCCAGCAGCTCCCCGACAGGCCAAGAGACCCAGTACTTC | CASSSPTGQETQYF